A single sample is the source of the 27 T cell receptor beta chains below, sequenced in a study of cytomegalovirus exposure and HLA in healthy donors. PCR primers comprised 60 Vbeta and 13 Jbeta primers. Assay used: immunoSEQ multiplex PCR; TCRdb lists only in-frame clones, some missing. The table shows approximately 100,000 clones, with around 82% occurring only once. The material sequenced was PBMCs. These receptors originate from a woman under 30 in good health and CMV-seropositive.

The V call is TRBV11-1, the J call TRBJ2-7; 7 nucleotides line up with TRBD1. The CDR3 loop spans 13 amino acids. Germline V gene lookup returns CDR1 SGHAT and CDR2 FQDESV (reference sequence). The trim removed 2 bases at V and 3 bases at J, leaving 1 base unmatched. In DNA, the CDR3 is TGTGCCAGCAGCTTACAGGGGGACTACGAGCAGTACTTC. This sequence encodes CASSLQGDYEQYF.

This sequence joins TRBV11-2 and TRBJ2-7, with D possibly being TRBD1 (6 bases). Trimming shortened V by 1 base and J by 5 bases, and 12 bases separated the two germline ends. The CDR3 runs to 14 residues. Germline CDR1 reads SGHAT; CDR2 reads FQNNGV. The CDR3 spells CASSLGLGADEQYF. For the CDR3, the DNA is TGTGCCAGCAGCTTAGGGTTGGGGGCGGACGAGCAGTACTTC.

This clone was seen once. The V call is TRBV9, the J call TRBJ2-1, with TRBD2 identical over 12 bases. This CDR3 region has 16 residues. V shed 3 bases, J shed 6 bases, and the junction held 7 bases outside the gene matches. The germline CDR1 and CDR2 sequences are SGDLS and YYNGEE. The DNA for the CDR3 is TGTGCCAGCAGCGCTAGCTTGGGACTAGCGGGCAATGAGCAGTTCTTC. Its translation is CASSASLGLAGNEQFF. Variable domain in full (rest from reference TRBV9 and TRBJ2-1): DSGVTQTPKHLITATGQRVTLRCSPRSGDLSVYWYQQSLDQGLQFLIQYYNGEERAKGNILERFSAQQFPDLHSELNLSSLELGDSALYFCASSASLGLAGNEQFFGPGTRLTVL.

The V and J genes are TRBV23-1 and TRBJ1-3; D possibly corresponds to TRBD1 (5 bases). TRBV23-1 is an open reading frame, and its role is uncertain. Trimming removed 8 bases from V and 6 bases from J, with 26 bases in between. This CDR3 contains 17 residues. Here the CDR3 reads CASPRGDPTVRVNTIYF. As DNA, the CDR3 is TGCGCCAGCCCCCGGGGGGACCCCACAGTTCGAGTAAACACCATATATTTT.

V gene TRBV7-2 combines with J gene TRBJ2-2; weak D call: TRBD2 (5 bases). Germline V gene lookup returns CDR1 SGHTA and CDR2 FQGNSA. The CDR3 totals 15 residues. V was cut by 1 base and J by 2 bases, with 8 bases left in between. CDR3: CASSLVGSNTGELFF. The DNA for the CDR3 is TGTGCCAGCAGCTTAGTTGGGAGCAACACCGGGGAGCTGTTTTTT.

Written as DNA, the CDR3 is TGCGCCAGCAGCTCACTGCCATCTCTTGACGAGCAGTACTTC. Translating it yields CASSSLPSLDEQYF. This chain joins TRBV5-1 and TRBJ2-7, with D unresolved. Germline V lookup: CDR1 SGHRS, CDR2 YFSETQ. The germline V and J ends were trimmed by 3 bases and 5 bases, with 15 bases remaining between them. CDR3 size: 14 residues.

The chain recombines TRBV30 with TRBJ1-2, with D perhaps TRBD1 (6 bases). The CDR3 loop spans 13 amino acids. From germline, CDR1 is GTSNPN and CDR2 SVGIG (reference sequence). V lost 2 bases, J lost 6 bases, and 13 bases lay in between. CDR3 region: CAWSPRTANGYTF. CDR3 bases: TGTGCCTGGAGTCCCCGGACAGCAAATGGCTACACCTTC.

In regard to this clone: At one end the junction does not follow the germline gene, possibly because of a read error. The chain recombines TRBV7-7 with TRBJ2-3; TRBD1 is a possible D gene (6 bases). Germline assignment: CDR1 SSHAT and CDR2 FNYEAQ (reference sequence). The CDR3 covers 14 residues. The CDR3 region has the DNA TGTGCTAGCAGCCAGACGAGGGGGTCAGATACGCAGTATTTT. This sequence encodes CASSQTRGSDTQYF.

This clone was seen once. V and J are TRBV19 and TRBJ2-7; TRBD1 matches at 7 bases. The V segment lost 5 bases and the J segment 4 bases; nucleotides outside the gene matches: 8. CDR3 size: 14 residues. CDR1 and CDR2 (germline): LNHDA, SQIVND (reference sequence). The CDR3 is CASSRDRDKYEQYF. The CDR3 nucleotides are TGTGCCAGTAGTCGCGACAGGGATAAGTACGAGCAGTACTTC.

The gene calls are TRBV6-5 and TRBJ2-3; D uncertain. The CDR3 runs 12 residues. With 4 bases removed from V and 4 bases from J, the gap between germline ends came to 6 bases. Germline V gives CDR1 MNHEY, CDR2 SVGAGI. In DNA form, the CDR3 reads TGTGCCAGCAGTTCTACCTCAGATACGCAGTATTTT. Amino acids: CASSSTSDTQYF.

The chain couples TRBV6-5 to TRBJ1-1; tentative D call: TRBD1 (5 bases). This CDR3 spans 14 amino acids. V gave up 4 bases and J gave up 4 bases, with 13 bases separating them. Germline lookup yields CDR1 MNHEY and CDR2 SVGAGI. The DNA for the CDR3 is TGTGCCAGCAGTTTAAGCTTGGGGGGCACTGAAGCTTTCTTT. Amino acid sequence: CASSLSLGGTEAFF.

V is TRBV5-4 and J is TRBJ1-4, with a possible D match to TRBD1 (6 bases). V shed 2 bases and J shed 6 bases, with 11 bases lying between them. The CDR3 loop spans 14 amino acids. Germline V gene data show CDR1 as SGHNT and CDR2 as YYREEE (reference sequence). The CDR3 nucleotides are TGTGCCAGCAGCTTACGGGGGGCAGATGAAAAACTGTTTTTT. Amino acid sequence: CASSLRGADEKLFF.

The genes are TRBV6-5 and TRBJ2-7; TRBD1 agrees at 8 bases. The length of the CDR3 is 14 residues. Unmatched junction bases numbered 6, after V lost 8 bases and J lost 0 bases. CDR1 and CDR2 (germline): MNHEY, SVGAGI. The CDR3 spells CASGRTGLSYEQYF. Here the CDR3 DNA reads TGTGCCAGCGGAAGGACAGGGCTCTCCTACGAGCAGTACTTC.

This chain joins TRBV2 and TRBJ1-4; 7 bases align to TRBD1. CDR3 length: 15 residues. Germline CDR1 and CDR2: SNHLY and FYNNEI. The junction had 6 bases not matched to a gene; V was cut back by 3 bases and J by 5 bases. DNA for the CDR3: TGTGCCAGCAGTGAGACAGGGCGGAGCAATGAAAAACTGTTTTTT. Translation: CASSETGRSNEKLFF.

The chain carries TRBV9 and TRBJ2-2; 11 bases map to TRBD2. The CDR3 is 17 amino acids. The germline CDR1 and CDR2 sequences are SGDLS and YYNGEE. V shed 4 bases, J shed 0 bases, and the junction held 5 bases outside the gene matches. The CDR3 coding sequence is TGTGCCAGCAGCCCGACTAGCGGGGAACCGAACACCGGGGAGCTGTTTTTT. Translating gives CASSPTSGEPNTGELFF.

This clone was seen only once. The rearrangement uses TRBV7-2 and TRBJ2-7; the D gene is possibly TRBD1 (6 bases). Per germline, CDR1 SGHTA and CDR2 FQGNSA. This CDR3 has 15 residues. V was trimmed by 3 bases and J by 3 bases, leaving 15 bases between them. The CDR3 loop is CASSFKRDTVYEQYF. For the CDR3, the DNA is TGTGCCAGCAGCTTCAAGAGGGACACCGTCTACGAGCAGTACTTC.

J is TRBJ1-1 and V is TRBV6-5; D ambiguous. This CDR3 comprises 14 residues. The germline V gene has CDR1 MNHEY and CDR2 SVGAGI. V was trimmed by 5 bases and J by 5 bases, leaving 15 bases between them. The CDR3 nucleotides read TGTGCCAGCAGTGGCTTCCCGGCGGGTACTGAAGCTTTCTTT. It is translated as CASSGFPAGTEAFF.

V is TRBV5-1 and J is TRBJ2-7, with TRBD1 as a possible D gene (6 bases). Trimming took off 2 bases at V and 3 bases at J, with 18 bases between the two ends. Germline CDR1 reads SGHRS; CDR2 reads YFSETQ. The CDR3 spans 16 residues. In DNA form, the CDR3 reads TGCGCCAGCAGCTTTTTAGGGGACAAAGGAGGCTACGAGCAGTACTTC. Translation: CASSFLGDKGGYEQYF.

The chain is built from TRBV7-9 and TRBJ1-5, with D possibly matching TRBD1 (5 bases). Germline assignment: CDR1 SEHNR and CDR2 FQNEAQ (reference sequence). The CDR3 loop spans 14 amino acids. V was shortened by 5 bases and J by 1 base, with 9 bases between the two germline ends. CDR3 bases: TGTGCCAGCAGCCCTCGGGGGAGCAATCAGCCCCAGCATTTT. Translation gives CASSPRGSNQPQHF.

CDR3 DNA sequence: TGCGCCAGCAGCCAAGAAGCTGTGGGACAGGGAGTTCGTGGCTACACCTTC. Residues: CASSQEAVGQGVRGYTF. V and J are TRBV4-3 and TRBJ1-2; 9 nucleotides align to TRBD1. The V segment lost 0 bases and the J segment 7 bases; nucleotides outside the gene matches: 12. The CDR3 is 17 residues long. Germline V gene lookup returns CDR1 LGHNA and CDR2 YSLEER.

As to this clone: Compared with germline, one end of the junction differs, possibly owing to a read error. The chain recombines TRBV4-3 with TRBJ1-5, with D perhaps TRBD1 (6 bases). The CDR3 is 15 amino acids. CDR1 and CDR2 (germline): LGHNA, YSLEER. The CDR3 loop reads CASSQAQGLNQPQRF. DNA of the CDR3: TGCGCCAGCAGCCAAGCACAGGGCCTTAATCAGCCCCAGCGTTTT.

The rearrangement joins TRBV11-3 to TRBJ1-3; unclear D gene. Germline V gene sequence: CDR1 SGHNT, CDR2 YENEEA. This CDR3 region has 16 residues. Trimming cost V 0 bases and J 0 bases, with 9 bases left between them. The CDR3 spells CASSLDSGSSGNTIYF. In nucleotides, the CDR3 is TGTGCCAGCAGCTTAGATTCTGGGAGCTCTGGAAACACCATATATTTT.

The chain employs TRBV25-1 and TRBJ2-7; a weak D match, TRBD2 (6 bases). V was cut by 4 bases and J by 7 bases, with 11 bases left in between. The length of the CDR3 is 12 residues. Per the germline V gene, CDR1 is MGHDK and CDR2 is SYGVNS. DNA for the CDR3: TGTGCCAGCAGTGTGGGAGGCTGGGAGCAGTACTTC. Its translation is CASSVGGWEQYF.

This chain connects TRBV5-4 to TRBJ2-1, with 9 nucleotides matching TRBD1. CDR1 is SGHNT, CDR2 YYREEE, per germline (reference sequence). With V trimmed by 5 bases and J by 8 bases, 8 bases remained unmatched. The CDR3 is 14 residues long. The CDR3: CASRQLQGADEQFF. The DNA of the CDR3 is TGTGCCAGCAGGCAATTACAGGGGGCTGATGAGCAGTTCTTC.

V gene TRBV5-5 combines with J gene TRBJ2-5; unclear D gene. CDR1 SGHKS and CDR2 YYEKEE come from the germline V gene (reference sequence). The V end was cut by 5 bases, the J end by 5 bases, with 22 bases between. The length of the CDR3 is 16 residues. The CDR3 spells CASSRPALIARETQYF. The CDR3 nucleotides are TGTGCCAGCAGTCGACCCGCCTTGATAGCTAGGGAGACCCAGTACTTC.

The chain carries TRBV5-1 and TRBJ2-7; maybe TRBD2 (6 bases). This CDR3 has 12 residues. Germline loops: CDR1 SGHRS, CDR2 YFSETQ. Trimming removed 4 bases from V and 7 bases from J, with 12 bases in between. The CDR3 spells CASSPGLSEQYF. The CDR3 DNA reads TGCGCCAGCAGCCCGGGACTGTCGGAGCAGTACTTC.

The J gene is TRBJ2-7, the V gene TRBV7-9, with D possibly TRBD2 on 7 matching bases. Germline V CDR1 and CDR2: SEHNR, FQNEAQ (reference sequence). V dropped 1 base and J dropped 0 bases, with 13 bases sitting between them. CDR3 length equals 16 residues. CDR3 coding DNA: TGTGCCAGCAGCTTAGTGGGGAGGGGGGGCTCCTACGAGCAGTACTTC. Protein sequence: CASSLVGRGGSYEQYF.